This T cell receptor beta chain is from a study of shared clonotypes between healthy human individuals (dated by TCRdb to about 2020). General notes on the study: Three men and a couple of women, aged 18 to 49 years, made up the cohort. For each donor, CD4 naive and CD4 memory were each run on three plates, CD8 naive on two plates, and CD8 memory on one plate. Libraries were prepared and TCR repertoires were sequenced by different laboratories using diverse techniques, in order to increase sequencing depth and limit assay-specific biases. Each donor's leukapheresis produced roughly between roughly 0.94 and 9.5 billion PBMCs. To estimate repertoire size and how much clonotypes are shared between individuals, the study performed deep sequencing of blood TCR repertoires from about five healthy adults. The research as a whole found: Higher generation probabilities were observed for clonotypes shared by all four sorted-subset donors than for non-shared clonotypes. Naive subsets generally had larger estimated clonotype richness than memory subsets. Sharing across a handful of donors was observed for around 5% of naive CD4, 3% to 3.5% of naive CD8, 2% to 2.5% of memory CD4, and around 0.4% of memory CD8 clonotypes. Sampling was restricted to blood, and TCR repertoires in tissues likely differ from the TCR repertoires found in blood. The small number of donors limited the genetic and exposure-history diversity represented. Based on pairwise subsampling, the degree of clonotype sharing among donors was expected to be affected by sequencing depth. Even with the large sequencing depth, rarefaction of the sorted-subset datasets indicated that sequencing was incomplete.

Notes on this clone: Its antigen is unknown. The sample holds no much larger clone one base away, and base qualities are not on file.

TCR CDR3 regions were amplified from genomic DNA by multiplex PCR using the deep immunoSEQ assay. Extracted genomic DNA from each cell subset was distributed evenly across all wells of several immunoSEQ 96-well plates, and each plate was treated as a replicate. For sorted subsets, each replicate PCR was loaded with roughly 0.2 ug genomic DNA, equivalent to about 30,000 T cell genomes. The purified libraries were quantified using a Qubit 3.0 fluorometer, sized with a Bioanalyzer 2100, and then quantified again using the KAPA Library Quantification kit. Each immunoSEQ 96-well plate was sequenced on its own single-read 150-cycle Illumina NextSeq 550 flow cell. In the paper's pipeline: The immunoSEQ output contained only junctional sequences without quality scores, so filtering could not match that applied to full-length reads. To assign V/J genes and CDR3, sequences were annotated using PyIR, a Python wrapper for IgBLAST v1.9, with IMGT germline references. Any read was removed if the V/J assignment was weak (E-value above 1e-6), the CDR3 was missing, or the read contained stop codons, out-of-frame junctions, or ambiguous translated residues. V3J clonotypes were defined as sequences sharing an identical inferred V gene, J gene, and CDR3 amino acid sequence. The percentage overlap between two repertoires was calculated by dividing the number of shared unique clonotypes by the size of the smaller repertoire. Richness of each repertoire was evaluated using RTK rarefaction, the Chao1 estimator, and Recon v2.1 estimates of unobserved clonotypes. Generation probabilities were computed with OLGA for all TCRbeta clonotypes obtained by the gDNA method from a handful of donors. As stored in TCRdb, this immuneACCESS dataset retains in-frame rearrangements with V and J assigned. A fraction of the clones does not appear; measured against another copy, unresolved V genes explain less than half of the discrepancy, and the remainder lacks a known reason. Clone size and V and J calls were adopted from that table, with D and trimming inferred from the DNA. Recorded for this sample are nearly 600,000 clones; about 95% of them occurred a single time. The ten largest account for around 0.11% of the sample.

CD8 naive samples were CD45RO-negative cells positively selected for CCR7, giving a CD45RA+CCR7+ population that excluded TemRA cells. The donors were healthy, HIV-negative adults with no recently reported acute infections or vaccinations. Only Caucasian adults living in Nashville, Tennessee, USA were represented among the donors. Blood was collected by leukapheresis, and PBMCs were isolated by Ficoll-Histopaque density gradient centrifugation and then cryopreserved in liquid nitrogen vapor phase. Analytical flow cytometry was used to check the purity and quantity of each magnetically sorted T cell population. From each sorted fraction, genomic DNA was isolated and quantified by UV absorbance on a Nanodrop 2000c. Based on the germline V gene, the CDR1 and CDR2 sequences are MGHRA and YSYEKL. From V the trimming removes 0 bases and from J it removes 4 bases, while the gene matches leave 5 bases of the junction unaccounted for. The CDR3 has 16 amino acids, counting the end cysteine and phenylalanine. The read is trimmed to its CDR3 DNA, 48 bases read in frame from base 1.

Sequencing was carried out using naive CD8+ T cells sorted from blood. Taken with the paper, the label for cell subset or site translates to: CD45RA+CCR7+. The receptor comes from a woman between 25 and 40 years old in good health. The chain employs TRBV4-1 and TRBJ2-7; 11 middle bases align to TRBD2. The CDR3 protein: CASSQDQTSGTYEQYF. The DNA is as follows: TGCGCCAGCAGCCAAGACCAGACTAGCGGGACTTACGAGCAGTACTTC.